Listed here are 10 T cell receptor beta chains from one sample, sequenced in a study of tumor-infiltrating lymphocytes in primary liver carcinoma. Constant-region priming of 500 ng total RNA yielded TCR beta cDNA. Sequencing libraries for TCR beta derived from three nested multiplex PCR rounds that used slightly modified ARM-PCR. The study ran its first two PCR rounds for nine to ten cycles each, using TRBV1-TRBV30 forward primers and a C-beta reverse primer. TCRdb reprocessed the multiplex PCR reads via MiXCR and lists one record per CDR3 protein. The sample lists about 190,000 distinct CDR3 sequences; around four fifths were seen once. RNA and DNA were co-extracted from about 19-30 mg of unsorted bulk tissue. The specimen sequenced was tumor tissue from primary liver carcinoma. These receptors were taken from a man aged 40-50 years with primary liver carcinoma and hepatitis B virus infection.

As to this clonotype: Compared with germline, one end of the junction differs, possibly owing to a read error. The genes are TRBV6-1 and TRBJ2-7; 9 bases align to TRBD2. The germline CDR1 and CDR2 sequences are MNHNS and SASEGT. The CDR3 consists of 17 residues. CDR3 sequence (DNA): TGTGCTAGCAGTGAAGCGCGGGGGAGACTAGCGGTCTACGAGCGGTACTTC. It yields the protein CASSEARGRLAVYERYF.

The V call is TRBV6-2 or TRBV6-3, the J call TRBJ2-3; D unresolved. CDR1 is MNHEY and CDR2 is SVGEGT in the germline V gene. The CDR3 consists of 13 residues. V gave up 6 bases and J gave up 12 bases, with 19 bases separating them. The CDR3 region has the DNA TGTGCCAGCAGCCCCACGCGGCACGGACGACAGTATTTT. Its translation is CASSPTRHGRQYF.

To note about this clonotype: Germline and junction disagree at one end, which may indicate a read error. The chain uses TRBV6-1 and TRBJ2-1; a possible D gene is TRBD2 (6 bases). From germline, CDR1 is MNHNS and CDR2 SASEGT. The CDR3 totals 15 residues. The CDR3, as DNA: TGTGCCAGCAGAGACAGACTAGTGGGAGCCAATGAGCAATTCTTC. This encodes CASRDRLVGANEQFF.

Regarding this clonotype: Germline and junction disagree at one end, which may indicate a read error. This rearrangement joins TRBV28 to TRBJ1-2, with 7 bases matching TRBD1. Germline-derived CDR1 and CDR2 are MDHEN and SYDVKM. The CDR3 covers 14 residues. In nucleotides, the CDR3 is TGTGCCAGCAGTCGGAGGGACAGAATCTATGGCTACGCCTTC. Protein: CASSRRDRIYGYAF.

CDR3 loop: CASNSETGFYGYTF. In DNA form, the CDR3 reads TGTGCCAGTAATTCCGAGACAGGGTTCTATGGCTACACCTTC. The chain uses TRBV6-1 and TRBJ1-2, with 7 bases matching TRBD1. After removal of 9 bases from V and 4 bases from J, the junction contained 11 bases not matched to a gene. CDR1 is MNHNS, CDR2 SASEGT, per germline. CDR3 length: 14 residues.

Regarding this clonotype: In this CDR3 the conserved last residue, phenylalanine or tryptophan, is missing, so a read error is likely. The rearrangement uses TRBV4-3 and TRBJ2-1, with a weak D call TRBD2 (5 bases). Germline V gene sequence: CDR1 LGHNA, CDR2 YSLEER. The CDR3 spans 16 residues. Trimming shortened V by 0 bases and J by 3 bases, and 12 bases separated the two germline ends. The CDR3 DNA reads TGCGCCAGCAGCCAAGATCGGACGGACTTCTACAATGAGCAGTTCTCC. It translates to CASSQDRTDFYNEQFS.

Details on this clonotype: Germline and junction disagree at one end, which may indicate a read error. The J gene is TRBJ2-1, the V gene TRBV11-3, with TRBD2 identical over 10 bases. Germline V lookup: CDR1 SGHNT, CDR2 YENEEA. This CDR3 has 16 residues. The CDR3 nucleotides are TGTACCAGCAGCTTAGGTAAAGCGGGAGGGCGAAGTGGGCAGTTCTTC. Its translation: CTSSLGKAGGRSGQFF.

A remark on this clonotype: One junction end does not reproduce the germline sequence, and a read error may be involved. The gene calls are TRBV29-1 and TRBJ2-1; the D gene is possibly TRBD2 (6 bases). This CDR3 region has 13 residues. CDR1 and CDR2 from the germline V gene are SQVTM and ANQGSEA. The CDR3 spells CSGTCGKVYKQFF. The CDR3 coding sequence is TGCAGCGGGACTTGCGGGAAGGTCTATAAGCAGTTTTTC.

This clonotype appeared once. This sequence joins TRBV29-1 and TRBJ2-1; 7 bases match TRBD2. CDR1 SQVTM and CDR2 ANQGSEA come from the germline V gene. CDR3 size: 14 residues. Unmatched junction bases numbered 10, after V lost 7 bases and J lost 4 bases. DNA for the CDR3: TGCAGCGGGCGGGGGAGCGGCTCATACAATGAGCAGTTCTTC. Protein product: CSGRGSGSYNEQFF.

The chain combines TRBV18 with TRBJ2-7, with TRBD2 identical over 7 bases. V shed 2 bases and J 6 bases; nucleotides not matched to a gene: 13. CDR1 KGHSH and CDR2 LQKENI come from the germline V gene. The CDR3 consists of 16 residues. The CDR3: CASSPVTSEEAREQYF. The DNA for the CDR3 is TGTGCCAGCTCACCAGTCACTAGCGAGGAGGCTCGCGAGCAGTACTTC.